This is a list of T cell receptor beta chains from one sample in a study of shared clonotypes between healthy human individuals. Assay used: immunoSEQ multiplex PCR; TCRdb lists only in-frame clones, some missing. Of hundreds of thousands of clones listed, about 95% are singletons. The specimen sequenced was naive CD8+ T cells sorted from blood. These receptors originate from a young woman in good health. The CDR3 runs from the conserved cysteine through the conserved F or W. The D gene is left open where the match is weak. Clone size is shown for a subset of rows, as once, few, many or a class of expanded clone.

clone_size	j_call	v_call	cdr3_length	d_call	cdr3_nt	cdr3_aa
.	TRBJ2-1	TRBV11-2	14	.	TGTGCCAGCAGCTTAGTCGGGACGGGCAATGAGCAGTTCTTC	CASSLVGTGNEQFF
.	TRBJ1-1	TRBV10-1	18	.	TGCGCCAGCAGTGGGGATGTCCGGGCCTCGGGGGGGAACACTGAAGCTTTCTTT	CASSGDVRASGGNTEAFF
.	TRBJ1-5	TRBV5-6	13	.	TGTGCCAGCAGCCCCTCGGGGCGGCAGCCCCAGCATTTT	CASSPSGRQPQHF
.	TRBJ2-7	TRBV6-5	13	TRBD2	TGTGCCGCGGGGGAACCCACTGCCCACGAGCAGTACTTC	CAAGEPTAHEQYF
.	TRBJ1-4	TRBV2	13	TRBD1	TGTGCCAGCAAGGGACAGCCGAATGAAAAACTGTTTTTT	CASKGQPNEKLFF
.	TRBJ2-1	TRBV30	12	.	TGTGCCTGGAGTGTAATAGGAGGTGAGCAGTTCTTC	CAWSVIGGEQFF
.	TRBJ2-3	TRBV4-2	15	.	TGTGCCAGCAGCCCGGGGCTGATGGTCACAGATACGCAGTATTTT	CASSPGLMVTDTQYF
.	TRBJ1-1	TRBV4-1	15	.	TGCGCCAGCAGCCAAGCAATGGCCACGAACACTGAAGCTTTCTTT	CASSQAMATNTEAFF
.	TRBJ1-3	TRBV4-1	15	.	TGCGCCAGCAGACCCAGGGACCTCTCTGGAAACACCATATATTTT	CASRPRDLSGNTIYF
once	TRBJ2-7	TRBV11-1	15	.	TGTGCCAGCACCCGTTATAAGGGGTCCAAGGACGAGCAGTACTTC	CASTRYKGSKDEQYF
.	TRBJ2-7	TRBV6-5	14	TRBD2	TGTGCCAGTTCAGAGCGGGGGCCCCCCTACGAGCAGTACTTC	CASSERGPPYEQYF
.	TRBJ2-7	TRBV7-9	14	TRBD1	TGTGCCAGCACCCTAGAGGGGGCAGCTACGGAGCAGTACTTC	CASTLEGAATEQYF
.	TRBJ2-1	TRBV11-2	15	.	TGTGCCAGCAGCCGAGGGGAAAAGGGCTACAATGAGCAGTTCTTC	CASSRGEKGYNEQFF
.	TRBJ2-1	TRBV9	16	TRBD2	TGTGCCAGCAGCCCCCTACTAGCGGGGTTTGGGAATGAGCAGTTCTTC	CASSPLLAGFGNEQFF
.	TRBJ2-2	TRBV6-5	12	.	TGTGCCAGCAGTACTAGCTCCGGGGAGCTGTTTTTT	CASSTSSGELFF
.	TRBJ2-5	TRBV5-8	14	.	TGTGCCAGCAGCTTCGGCCCGTACCAAGAGACCCAGTACTTC	CASSFGPYQETQYF
few	TRBJ1-1	TRBV19	14	.	TGTGCCAGTCGGGCGGGGGGGATGAACACTGAAGCTTTCTTT	CASRAGGMNTEAFF
.	TRBJ1-3	TRBV7-9	12	.	TGTGCCAGCAGCTCCACGGGAAACACCATATATTTT	CASSSTGNTIYF
.	TRBJ1-1	TRBV7-3	14	.	TGTGCCAGCAGTTCGGCGAGTCTTCACACTGAAGCTTTCTTT	CASSSASLHTEAFF
.	TRBJ2-7	TRBV27	15	.	TGTGCCAGCAGAAGGGACGGGGAATCCCTCCACGAGCAGTACTTC	CASRRDGESLHEQYF
.	TRBJ1-1	TRBV7-2	17	TRBD1	TGTGCCAGCAGCTTAGAGGTCGGCGACAGGGGTTTTATTGAAGCTTTCTTT	CASSLEVGDRGFIEAFF
.	TRBJ2-2	TRBV27	14	.	TGTGCCAGCAGTTTCGGACATCTCACCGGGGAGCTGTTTTTT	CASSFGHLTGELFF
.	TRBJ1-2	TRBV19	13	.	TGTGCCAGTAGTATAGATACACTGGAAGGCTACACCTTC	CASSIDTLEGYTF
once	TRBJ2-5	TRBV4-1	17	.	TGCGCCAGCAGCCAAGATGGCAGGGCAAACGCACAAGAGACCCAGTACTTC	CASSQDGRANAQETQYF
.	TRBJ1-4	TRBV7-9	15	TRBD1	TGTGCCAGCAGCCCCAAGGGACAGGGAAAAGAAAAACTGTTTTTT	CASSPKGQGKEKLFF
.	TRBJ2-7	TRBV7-6	15	.	TGTGCCAGCAGCATAGATCCGCTGGGGCCCTACGAGCAGTACTTC	CASSIDPLGPYEQYF
.	TRBJ1-1	TRBV5-4	14	.	TGTGCCAGCAGCTTGGCAGCAGCGAACACTGAAGCTTTCTTT	CASSLAAANTEAFF
.	TRBJ2-3	TRBV10-1	16	TRBD2	TGCGCCAGCAGTGAGGGTCTAGCGGGAATCACAGATACGCAGTATTTT	CASSEGLAGITDTQYF
.	TRBJ2-7	TRBV5-6	15	TRBD2	TGTGCCAGCAGCTTGAGGCTAGCGGGACCCTACGAGCAGTACTTC	CASSLRLAGPYEQYF
.	TRBJ2-5	TRBV7-9	14	TRBD2	TGTGCCAGCAGCCTGGACGGACTAGTAGAGACCCAGTACTTC	CASSLDGLVETQYF
.	TRBJ1-3	TRBV4-1	15	.	TGCGCCAGCACCCTATCATTTTCCTCTGGAAACACCATATATTTT	CASTLSFSSGNTIYF
.	TRBJ1-1	TRBV7-9	12	.	TGTGCCAGCAGCTTCGGCCAGCTTGAAGCTTTCTTT	CASSFGQLEAFF
.	TRBJ1-1	TRBV7-9	15	TRBD1	TGTGCCAGCAGCTTGGGCTGGACAGGCAACACTGAAGCTTTCTTT	CASSLGWTGNTEAFF
.	TRBJ1-4	TRBV6-5	15	.	TGTGCCAGCAGTCAATCGGGTGGTGGTAATGAAAAACTGTTTTTT	CASSQSGGGNEKLFF
.	TRBJ2-3	TRBV19	15	TRBD2	TGTGCCAGTAGTGTAACTAGCGGGAGGCCACTCCGACAGTATTTT	CASSVTSGRPLRQYF
.	TRBJ2-7	TRBV2	15	TRBD2	TGTGCCAGCAGTGGAGGACTAGCGGGATCCTACGAGCAGTACTTC	CASSGGLAGSYEQYF
.	TRBJ2-1	TRBV7-9	15	TRBD2	TGTGCCAGCAGCTTGAGCGGGAGCGGGAAGAATGAGCAGTTCTTC	CASSLSGSGKNEQFF
.	TRBJ2-1	TRBV13	19	.	TGTGCCAGCAGCTTAGGCCTAGGTGCGTGGGGGCTCCCCTACAATGAGCAGTTCTTC	CASSLGLGAWGLPYNEQFF
.	TRBJ1-3	TRBV2	12	.	TGTGCCACCCGCCGCAGGCAGGGAACCATATATTTT	CATRRRQGTIYF
.	TRBJ1-2	TRBV7-9	13	.	TGTGCCAGCAGCTTACCGCGGGCAGACGGCTACACCTTC	CASSLPRADGYTF
.	TRBJ1-1	TRBV19	14	.	TGTGCCAGTAGTATAACCGAAATGAACACTGAAGCTTTCTTT	CASSITEMNTEAFF
.	TRBJ2-1	TRBV2	19	TRBD1	TGTGCCAGCAGTGAAATAAGAGAGGACAGGCGACTCTCCTACAATGAGCAGTTCTTC	CASSEIREDRRLSYNEQFF
.	TRBJ2-1	TRBV5-6	14	.	TGTGCCAGCAGCTTGGCCGTGGGTTACAATGAGCAGTTCTTC	CASSLAVGYNEQFF
.	TRBJ1-2	TRBV30	12	.	TGTGCCTGGAGTGTATGGCCCTATGGCTACACCTTC	CAWSVWPYGYTF
.	TRBJ2-1	TRBV9	16	TRBD2	TGTGCCAGCAGCGAGGTAGGTGGGCTAGCGGACAATGAGCAGTTCTTC	CASSEVGGLADNEQFF
.	TRBJ1-2	TRBV4-1	18	.	TGCGCCAGCAGCCAAGATGCGCCAGGGGACTCTAGGGTCTATGGCTACACCTTC	CASSQDAPGDSRVYGYTF
.	TRBJ2-2	TRBV10-3	13	.	TGTGCCCTCGGACAGCCGAACACCGGGGAGCTGTTTTTT	CALGQPNTGELFF
.	TRBJ1-2	TRBV9	11	.	TGTGCCAGCAGCGCAAACGGAGGCTACACCTTC	CASSANGGYTF